This T cell receptor beta chain originates from a study of T cell responses to AZD1222 COVID-19 vaccine. Libraries were prepared by immunoSEQ multiplex PCR; TCRdb keeps only in-frame clonotypes and omits some of them. Of some 120,000 clones in the sample, roughly 85% are singletons; the top ten hold about 8.6%. J was trimmed by 4 bases and V by 2 bases; bases with no gene match: 7. This CDR3 is 14 amino acids long. The V gene's germline CDR1 is GTSNPN and CDR2 SVGIG (reference sequence). The sequence derives from an adult in good health. This specimen consisted of peripheral blood, obtained on day 0 of AZD1222 vaccination. The gene calls are TRBV30 and TRBJ1-2; TRBD1 matches at 7 bases. CDR3 DNA sequence: TGTGCCTGGAGTCCTCAGACAGGGCTCTATGGCTACACCTTC. Amino acids: CAWSPQTGLYGYTF. The variable domain in full, completed from reference TRBV30 and TRBJ1-2, reads SQTIHQWPATLVQPVGSPLSLECTVEGTSNPNLYWYRQAAGRGLQLLFYSVGIGQISSEVPQNLSASRPQDRQFILSSKKLLLSDSGFYLCAWSPQTGLYGYTFGSGTRLTVV.